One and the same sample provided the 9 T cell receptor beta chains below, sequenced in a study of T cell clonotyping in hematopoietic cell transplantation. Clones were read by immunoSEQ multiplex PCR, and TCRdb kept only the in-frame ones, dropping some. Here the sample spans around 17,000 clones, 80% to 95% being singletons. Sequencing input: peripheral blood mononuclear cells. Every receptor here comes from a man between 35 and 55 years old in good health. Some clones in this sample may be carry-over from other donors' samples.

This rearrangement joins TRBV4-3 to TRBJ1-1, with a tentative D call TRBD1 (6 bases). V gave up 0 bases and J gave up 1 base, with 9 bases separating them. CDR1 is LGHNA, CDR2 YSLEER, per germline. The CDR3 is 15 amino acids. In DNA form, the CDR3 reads TGCGCCAGCAGCCAAGAGGACAGTGGGAACACTGAAGCTTTCTTT. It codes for CASSQEDSGNTEAFF.

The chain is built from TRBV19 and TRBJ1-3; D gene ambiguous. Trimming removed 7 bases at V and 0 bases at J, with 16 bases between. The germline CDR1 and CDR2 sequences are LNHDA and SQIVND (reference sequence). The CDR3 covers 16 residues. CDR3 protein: CASTRSGYHSGNTIYF. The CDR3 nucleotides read TGTGCCAGTACCCGGTCTGGGTACCACTCTGGAAACACCATATATTTT.

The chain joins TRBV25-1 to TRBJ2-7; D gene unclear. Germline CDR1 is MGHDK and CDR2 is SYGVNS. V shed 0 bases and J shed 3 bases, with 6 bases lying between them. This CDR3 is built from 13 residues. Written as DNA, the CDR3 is TGTGCCAGCAGTGAATATTGGGACTACGAGCAGTACTTC. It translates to CASSEYWDYEQYF.

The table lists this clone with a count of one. The CDR3 nucleotides are TGTGCCAGCAGCCCCCAGGGGGGGCTCGATACGCAGTATTTT. Protein sequence: CASSPQGGLDTQYF. This chain joins TRBV7-2 and TRBJ2-3; D is perhaps TRBD1 or TRBD2 (7 bases each). This CDR3 is built from 14 residues. Germline V CDR1 and CDR2: SGHTA, FQGNSA. Trimming took off 5 bases at V and 6 bases at J, with 15 bases between the two ends. Complete variable domain (other parts from reference TRBV7-2 and TRBJ2-3): GAGVSQSPSNKVTEKGKDVELRCDPISGHTALYWYRQSLGQGLEFLIYFQGNSAPDKSGLPSDRFSAERTGGSVSTLTIQRTQQEDSAVYLCASSPQGGLDTQYFGPGTRLTVL.

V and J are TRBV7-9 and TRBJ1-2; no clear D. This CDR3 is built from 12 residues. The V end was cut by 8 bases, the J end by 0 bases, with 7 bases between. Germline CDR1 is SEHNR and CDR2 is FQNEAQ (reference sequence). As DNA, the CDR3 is TGTGCCAGCGACGCCACTAACTATGGCTACACCTTC. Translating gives CASDATNYGYTF.

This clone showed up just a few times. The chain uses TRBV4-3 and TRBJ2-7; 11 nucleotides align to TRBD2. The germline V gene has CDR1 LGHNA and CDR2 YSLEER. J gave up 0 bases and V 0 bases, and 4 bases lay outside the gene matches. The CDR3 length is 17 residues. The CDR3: CASSQDIGTSGSYEQYF. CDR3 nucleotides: TGCGCCAGCAGCCAAGACATCGGGACTAGCGGCTCCTACGAGCAGTACTTC.

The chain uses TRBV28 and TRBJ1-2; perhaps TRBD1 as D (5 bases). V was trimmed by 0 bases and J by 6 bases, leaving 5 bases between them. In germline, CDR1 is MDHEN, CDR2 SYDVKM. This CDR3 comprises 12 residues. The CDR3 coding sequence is TGTGCCAGCAGTTTATGGGGGGATGGCTACACCTTC. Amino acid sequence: CASSLWGDGYTF.

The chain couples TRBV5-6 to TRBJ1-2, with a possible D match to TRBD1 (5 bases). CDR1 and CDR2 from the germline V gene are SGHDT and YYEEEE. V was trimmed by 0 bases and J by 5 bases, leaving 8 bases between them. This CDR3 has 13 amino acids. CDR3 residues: CASSLAPGYGYTF. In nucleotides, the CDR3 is TGTGCCAGCAGCTTGGCCCCAGGGTATGGCTACACCTTC.

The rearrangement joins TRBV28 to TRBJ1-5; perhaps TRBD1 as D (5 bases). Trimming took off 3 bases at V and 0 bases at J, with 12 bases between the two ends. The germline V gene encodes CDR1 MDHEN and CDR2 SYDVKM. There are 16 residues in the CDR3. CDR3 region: CASSLKGYASNQPQHF. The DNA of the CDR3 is TGTGCCAGCAGTTTGAAGGGGTACGCTAGCAATCAGCCCCAGCATTTT.